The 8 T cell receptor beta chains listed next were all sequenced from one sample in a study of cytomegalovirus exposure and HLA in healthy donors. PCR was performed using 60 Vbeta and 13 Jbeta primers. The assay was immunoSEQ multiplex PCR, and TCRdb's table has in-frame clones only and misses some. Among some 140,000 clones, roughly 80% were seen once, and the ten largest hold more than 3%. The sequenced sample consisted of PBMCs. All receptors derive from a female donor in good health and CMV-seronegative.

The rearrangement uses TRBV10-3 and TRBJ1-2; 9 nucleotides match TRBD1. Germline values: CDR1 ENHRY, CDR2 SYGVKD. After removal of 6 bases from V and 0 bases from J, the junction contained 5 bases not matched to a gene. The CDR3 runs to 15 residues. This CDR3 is CAISSGQGTNYGYTF. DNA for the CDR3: TGTGCCATCAGCTCCGGACAGGGGACTAACTATGGCTACACCTTC.

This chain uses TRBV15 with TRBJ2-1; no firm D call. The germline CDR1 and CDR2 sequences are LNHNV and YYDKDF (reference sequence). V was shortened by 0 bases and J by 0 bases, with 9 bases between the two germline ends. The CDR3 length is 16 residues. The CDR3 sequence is CATSRDRESSYNEQFF. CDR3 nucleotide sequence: TGTGCCACCAGCAGAGATCGAGAGAGCTCCTACAATGAGCAGTTCTTC.

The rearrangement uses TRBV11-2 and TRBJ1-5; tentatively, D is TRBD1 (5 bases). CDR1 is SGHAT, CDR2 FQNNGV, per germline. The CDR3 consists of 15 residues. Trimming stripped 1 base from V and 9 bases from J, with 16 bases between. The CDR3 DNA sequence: TGTGCCAGCAGCTTAGGTGGGGGGTTGAGCGCGCCCCAGCATTTT. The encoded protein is CASSLGGGLSAPQHF.

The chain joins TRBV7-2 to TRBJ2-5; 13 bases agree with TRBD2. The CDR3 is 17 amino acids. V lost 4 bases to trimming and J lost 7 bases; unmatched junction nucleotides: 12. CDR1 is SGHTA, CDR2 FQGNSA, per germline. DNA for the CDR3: TGTGCCAGCAGCTCGACCACCGGGACTAGCGGGGTCGGGACCCAGTACTTC. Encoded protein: CASSSTTGTSGVGTQYF.

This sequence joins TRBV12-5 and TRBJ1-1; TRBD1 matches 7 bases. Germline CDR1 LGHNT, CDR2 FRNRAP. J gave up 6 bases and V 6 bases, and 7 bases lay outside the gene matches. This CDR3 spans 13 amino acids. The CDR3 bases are TGTGCTAGTGGCCCCCCAGGGGGAGCTGAAGCTTTCTTT. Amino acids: CASGPPGGAEAFF.

CDR3 nucleotides: TGTGCCAGCAGTGTCACAGGGGTTGGAGAGCAGTACTTC. Its translation: CASSVTGVGEQYF. The chain links TRBV2 to TRBJ2-7; the match to TRBD1 covers 7 bases. The CDR3 runs to 13 residues. The germline CDR1 and CDR2 sequences are SNHLY and FYNNEI. The V gene end was trimmed by 4 bases and the J gene end by 7 bases; junction bases not matched to a gene: 7.

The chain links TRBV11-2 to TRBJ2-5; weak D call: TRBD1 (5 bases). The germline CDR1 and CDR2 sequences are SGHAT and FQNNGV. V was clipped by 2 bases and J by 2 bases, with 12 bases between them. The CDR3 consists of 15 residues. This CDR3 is CASSLSKGRQETQYF. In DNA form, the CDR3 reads TGTGCCAGCAGCTTAAGTAAGGGGCGACAAGAGACCCAGTACTTC.

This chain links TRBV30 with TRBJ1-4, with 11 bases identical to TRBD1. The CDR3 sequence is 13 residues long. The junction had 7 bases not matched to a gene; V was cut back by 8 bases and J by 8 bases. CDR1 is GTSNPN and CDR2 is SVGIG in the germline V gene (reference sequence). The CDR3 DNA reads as TGTGCCGGCCCGGGACAGGGGGGGGAAAAACTGTTTTTT. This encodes CAGPGQGGEKLFF.